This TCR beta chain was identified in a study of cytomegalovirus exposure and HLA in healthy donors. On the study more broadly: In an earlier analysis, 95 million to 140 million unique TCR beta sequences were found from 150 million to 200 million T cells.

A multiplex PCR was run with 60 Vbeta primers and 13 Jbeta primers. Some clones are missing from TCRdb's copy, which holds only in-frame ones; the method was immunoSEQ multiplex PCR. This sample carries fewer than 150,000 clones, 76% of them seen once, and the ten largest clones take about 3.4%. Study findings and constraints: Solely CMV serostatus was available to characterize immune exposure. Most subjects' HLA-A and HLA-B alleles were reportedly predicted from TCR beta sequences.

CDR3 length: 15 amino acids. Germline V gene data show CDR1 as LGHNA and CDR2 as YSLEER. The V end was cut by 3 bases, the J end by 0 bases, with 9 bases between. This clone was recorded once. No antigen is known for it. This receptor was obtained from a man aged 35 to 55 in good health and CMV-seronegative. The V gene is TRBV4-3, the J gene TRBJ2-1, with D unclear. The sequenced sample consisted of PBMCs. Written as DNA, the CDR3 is TGCGCCAGCAGCCATACCGACAACTCCTACAATGAGCAGTTCTTC. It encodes CASSHTDNSYNEQFF.